The T cell receptor (beta chain) under discussion was sequenced for a study of cytomegalovirus exposure and HLA in healthy donors. These donors, healthy bone marrow donors, were studied. The study's findings and limits: Accurate prediction of HLA-A and HLA-B alleles (for most subjects) was reportedly achieved from TCR beta sequences. Earlier results showed most TCR beta V segments being productive about 87% or about 30% of the time.

This CDR3 comprises 16 residues. Germline values: CDR1 SGHVS, CDR2 FQNEAQ. Trimming shortened V by 2 bases and J by 2 bases, and 14 bases separated the two germline ends. Researchers ran the PCR with 60 Vbeta and 13 Jbeta primers. Assay used: immunoSEQ multiplex PCR; TCRdb lists only in-frame clones, some missing. Of roughly 190,000 clones in the sample, about 77% were seen once. As regards this clone: Antigen: not known.

Sequenced input: PBMCs. The rearrangement links TRBV7-8 to TRBJ2-3, with TRBD1 as a possible D gene (5 bases). The TCR comes from a man younger than 40 in good health and CMV-seropositive. CDR3 sequence: CASSLPRRTLTDTQYF. As DNA, the CDR3 is TGTGCCAGCAGCTTACCCCGCCGGACACTCACAGATACGCAGTATTTT.